This T cell receptor (beta chain) is drawn from a study of identical twins. Notes on this clonotype: Its antigen remains unknown.

Healthy Caucasians supplied all donations. TCRdb reprocessed the 5' RACE reads via MiXCR and lists one record per CDR3 protein. The table records hundreds of thousands of distinct CDR3 sequences, more than 9% of them present only once. Study-level points and caveats: Zero-insertion analyses could be partly confounded by invariant MAIT and iNKT cells.

V dropped 4 bases and J dropped 1; count of bases not matched to a gene: 6. Germline values: CDR1 SGDLS, CDR2 YYNGEE. The CDR3 contains 16 residues. The sample was also reused in another study, on yellow fever vaccine responses in identical twins. From that paper: A vaccine T cell response that seemed partly convergent and partly personalized was reported in twins.

This TCR derives from a woman younger than 30 in good health. Sequenced material: CD8+ T cells sorted from blood. The rearrangement joins TRBV9 to TRBJ2-1, with 9 bases aligning to TRBD2. The CDR3 sequence: CASSTSLAGSYNEQFF. The DNA of the CDR3 is TGTGCCAGCAGCACGAGCCTAGCGGGATCCTACAATGAGCAGTTCTTC.